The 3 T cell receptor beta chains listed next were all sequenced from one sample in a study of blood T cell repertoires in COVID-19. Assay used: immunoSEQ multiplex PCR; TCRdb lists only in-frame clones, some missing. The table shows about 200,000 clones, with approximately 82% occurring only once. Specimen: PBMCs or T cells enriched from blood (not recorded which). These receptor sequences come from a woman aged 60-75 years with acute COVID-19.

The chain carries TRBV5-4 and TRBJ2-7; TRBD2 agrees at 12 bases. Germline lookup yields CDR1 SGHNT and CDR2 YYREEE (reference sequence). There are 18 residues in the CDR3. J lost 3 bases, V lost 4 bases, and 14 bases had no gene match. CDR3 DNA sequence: TGTGCCAGCAGCCGAGGGGGACTAGCGGGCGGGCCCTTCTACGAGCAGTACTTC. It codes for CASSRGGLAGGPFYEQYF.

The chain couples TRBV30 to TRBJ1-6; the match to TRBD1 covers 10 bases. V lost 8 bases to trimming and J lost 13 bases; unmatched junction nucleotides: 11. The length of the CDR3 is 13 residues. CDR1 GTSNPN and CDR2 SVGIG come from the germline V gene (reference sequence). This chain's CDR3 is CAGAPGQGDPLHF. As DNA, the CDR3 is TGTGCCGGGGCCCCCGGACAGGGGGACCCCCTCCACTTT. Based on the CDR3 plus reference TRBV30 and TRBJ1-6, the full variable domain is SQTIHQWPATLVQPVGSPLSLECTVEGTSNPNLYWYRQAAGRGLQLLFYSVGIGQISSEVPQNLSASRPQDRQFILSSKKLLLSDSGFYLCAGAPGQGDPLHFGNGTRLTVT.

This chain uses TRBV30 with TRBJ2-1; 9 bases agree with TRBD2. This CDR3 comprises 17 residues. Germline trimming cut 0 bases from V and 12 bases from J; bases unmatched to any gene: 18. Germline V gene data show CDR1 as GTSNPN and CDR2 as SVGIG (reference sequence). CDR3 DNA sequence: TGTGCCTGGAGTGTACAGGGCGGGAGGGGGGATTTGGCCCTGCAGTTCTTC. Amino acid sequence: CAWSVQGGRGDLALQFF. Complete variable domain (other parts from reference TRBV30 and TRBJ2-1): SQTIHQWPATLVQPVGSPLSLECTVEGTSNPNLYWYRQAAGRGLQLLFYSVGIGQISSEVPQNLSASRPQDRQFILSSKKLLLSDSGFYLCAWSVQGGRGDLALQFFGPGTRLTVL.